Reported below is one TCR beta chain. No cognate antigen has been identified for it. Base qualities are not provided; no much larger clone lies one nucleotide away. V loses 5 bases of germline sequence and J loses 1 base, and the interval between the two ends is 9 bases. The CDR3 sequence holds 14 residues, the cysteine and phenylalanine included. Just the 42-base CDR3 DNA is kept, in frame starting at base 1. For CDR1 and CDR2, the germline V gene lists SGHTA and FQGTGA. This sample's time point label indicates: cycle 2 day 1 (C2D1) of nivolumab. Every trial patient had relapsed following autologous stem cell transplantation, and prior brentuximab vedotin exposure was what differed among cohorts A, B and C. The trial cohort comprised about 60 patients with relapsed/refractory classical Hodgkin lymphoma whose best overall responses were complete response, partial response or progressive disease. In the multi-cohort phase II CheckMate 205 trial, trial patients received single-agent nivolumab. An independent review committee assessed best overall response by applying the 2007 International Working Group response criteria. Trial PBMCs were collected just before the start of nivolumab (C1D1) and during therapy at cycle 2 day 1 and cycle 4 day 1. After peripheral blood was drawn into 8 mL Vacutainer Cell Preparation Tubes, PBMCs were isolated by centrifugation and then cryopreserved.

The Qiagen DNeasy kit was used to extract genomic DNA both from unsorted PBMCs and from the negatively selected CD4+ and CD8+ fractions. Using primers that anneal to V and J segments, immunoSEQ multiplex PCR amplified the TCR beta CDR3 regions. A synthetic immune receptor repertoire was used to minimize amplification bias, and any residual bias was removed computationally once sequencing was done. Per the source publication's procedure: Repertoire diversity was quantified as the Shannon entropy index using custom Python scripts. Unsorted, CD4+ and CD8+ repertoires were analyzed separately, except in combined analyses where CD4+ and CD8+ sequences were merged in silico. Clonal expansion was defined as a frequency increase of at least 2-fold after treatment compared with C1D1, and clones undetected at baseline were assigned a pseudocount of 0.5. Clones with 0 or 1 copy at C1D1 were classified as singleton clones, and clones with 2 or more copies were classified as non-singleton clones. Clones expanded in unsorted samples were assigned a CD4+, CD8+ or unknown annotation through matching of protein sequences in sorted samples from the same patient. Diversity changes from C1D1 to C4D1 were tested in paired samples using Wilcoxon tests. TCRdb re-hosts the immuneACCESS table, in-frame sequences only. Its copies lack some clones; in the studies checked, an unresolved V gene accounts for under half of them, and the cause for the rest is not known. V and J calls plus clone size are reproduced from that table; the DNA served to infer D and trimming. The sample contains about 36,000 clones, roughly two thirds of them found a single time. The ten largest clones represent roughly 15% of the sample.

The data stem from a study of PD-1 blockade in classical Hodgkin lymphoma (dated by TCRdb to about 2020). About the investigation overall: Nivolumab dosing was 3 mg/kg intravenously every 2 weeks, continuing until either disease progression or unacceptable toxicity. The study used TCR beta sequencing and CyTOF to define a peripheral blood immune signature of response to PD-1 blockade in classical Hodgkin lymphoma.

Study-wide conclusions, independent of this receptor: CD4+ but not CD8+ TCR diversity rose significantly by C4D1 (p=0.0027 vs p=0.16), most apparent in complete responders (p=0.02). Patients starting nivolumab less than 1 year after ASCT had lower diversity and were excluded from later analyses to avoid confounding by immune reconstitution. Baseline TCR diversity was reported to be lower in newly diagnosed patients than in healthy donors and to be lower still in relapsed/refractory patients. Only a single clinical trial cohort was studied, and what caused the repertoire differences, possibly disease activity or prior therapy, remained undefined. Among trial patients, those achieving complete response had baseline diversity similar to that of newly diagnosed patients, while diversity was significantly lower in partial responders and progressors.

The V and J genes are TRBV7-3 and TRBJ2-1, with TRBD2 tentatively as D gene (5 bases match). The material was peripheral blood mononuclear cells (PBMCs), obtained before the second cycle of nivolumab. This sequence originates from a human donor with classical Hodgkin lymphoma. The sequenced DNA: TGTGCCAGCAGCCGGGATCCGTCCTACAATGAGCAGTTCTTC. Its coded protein is CASSRDPSYNEQFF.